The following is a TCR beta chain sequence with its context. Its binding antigen is unknown. Base-call qualities are not available, and no considerably larger clone is one nucleotide away. The cohort was made up of approximately 700 healthy bone marrow donors. At the time of sampling, every cohort member was nominally healthy, though immune exposures that went unrecorded were likely present. The donor was CMV seropositive and was included in the group of about 290 seropositive cohort members. Every donor gave a peripheral blood sample, and the peripheral blood mononuclear cells from that sample were used for TCR beta sequencing. The Qiagen DNeasy Blood Extraction Kit was used to extract genomic DNA from the blood cell samples. V is shortened by 3 bases, J by 6 bases, and the region joining them spans 9 bases. According to the germline V gene (reference sequence), CDR1 reads SEHNR and CDR2 reads FQNEAQ. From its cysteine to its phenylalanine, the CDR3 spans 12 amino acids. The read is trimmed to its CDR3 DNA, 36 bases read in frame from base 1.

This sample was taken from a study of cytomegalovirus exposure and HLA in healthy donors (dated by TCRdb to 2015 to 2018). Regarding the study in general: An earlier analysis of roughly 500 of the donors reported 276 Gb of sequence data and around 120 million unique TCR beta sequences obtained from 180 million or so T cells. Roughly 290 gigabases of sequencing data and 91 million or so unique TCR sequences made up an early release that covered fewer than 650 HLA-typed donors. Of the roughly 400 genotyped donors, 81% fell in the genetic ancestry cluster associated with self-reported Caucasian donors. The study was designed to test whether signatures of past pathogen exposure could be identified by cataloging public T cell receptors. Using immunosequencing, the study profiled T cell repertoires from about 610 subjects and related those repertoires to cytomegalovirus serostatus. Along with the approximately 700-subject first cohort, a separate validation cohort of over a hundred different subjects was used. To predict cytomegalovirus infection status, the study brought together high-throughput TCR immunosequencing, statistical association of individual TCRs with disease status, and machine learning. To study patterns of TCR occurrence, a later analysis re-analyzed previously published TCR beta repertoires from under 750 donors and added high-resolution HLA genotyping. The later analysis used no new phenotypic data to find candidate immune exposures, relying instead on TCR beta sequences and their occurrence across donors. In an earlier analysis of 500 to 650 of the donors, high-throughput TCR beta sequencing was used to judge whether each TCR beta V gene segment behaved as functional or pseudogenic. Donor age, sex, ethnicity and CMV serostatus were collected together with the repertoire data. A later genetic analysis took genome-wide SNP genotypes for about 55% of the 666 donors and used that subset as a discovery cohort. All discovery cohort repertoires had been generated using a single sequencing platform. Class I and class II HLA loci were covered by the typing at four-digit resolution. Typing coverage differed by locus: A, B, C, DRB1 and DQB1 were typed in roughly 620-630 donors, DQA1 in about 500, DPA1 in some 610, and DPB1 in just under 490. A handful of DR-DQ haplotypes were handled as single units for association and clustering because linkage in the cohort was strong. Among almost 400 genotyped donors of the cohort, an average of roughly 240,000 unique TCR beta nucleotide sequences were sequenced per donor, around 20% of them non-productive. The research as a whole found: Linkage disequilibrium might explain the correlated functional status among segregating V segments, but an unknown experimental factor could not be ruled out. Broadly in line with IMGT annotations, most TCR beta V segments showed up in productive rearrangements about 87% or about 30% of the time in an earlier analysis of around 600 of the donors. Seventeen rarely observed V segments, including chromosome 9 orphons, were excluded from the earlier analysis of some 590 of the donors because counts were too low. The 87-base-pair reads could not distinguish some IMGT-functional V segments, including TRBV6-2 and TRBV6-3, so those segments were excluded. Most CMV-associated TCR beta chains appeared to be HLA-restricted in a later analysis, and the HLA associations seemed to be driven largely by CMV exposure. In vitro tests confirmed that a few of the cytomegalovirus-associated TCR beta chains recognize cytomegalovirus antigens. Specific HLA alleles were associated with 16,951 TCR beta sequences at a false discovery rate of 0.05 in a later analysis. The classifier was reported to diagnose cytomegalovirus status with high specificity and sensitivity in both the original and validation cohorts. According to a later analysis, TCR association rates differed among HLA loci, with DRB1 alleles showing the most associated TCRs and HLA-C alleles showing the fewest. Strong co-occurrence of HLA alleles, especially DR and DQ, made assigning TCR associations to individual alleles difficult. A later genetic analysis associated a missense DCLRE1C variant with V-gene and J-gene trimming of TCR beta chains, and an independent cohort replicated the association. Only TCR beta chains were sequenced in this cohort, and the absence of alpha or paired-chain data limited detectable features. A later analysis found that HLA-associated TCR beta chains were more clonally expanded and had lower generation probabilities than equally common non-associated chains. CMV serostatus was the only immune exposure information available for the cohort. Across donors, most TCR sequences were observed very rarely, whereas some public TCRs were present in many individuals. The authors suggested that the approach could potentially be extended to other disease states and immunological phenotypes. HLA typing was unavailable for some donors at each locus, so association tests used only the typed subset. A later genetic analysis reported fewer N-insertions in productive TCRs among donors in an Asian-associated ancestry cluster than the roughly 620-donor mean. In a later analysis, several top co-occurrence clusters were reported to appear linked to parvovirus B19, influenza, CMV and Epstein-Barr virus. A total of roughly 160 TCR beta chains were listed by the study as associated with cytomegalovirus. A further reported finding was that TCR beta sequences accurately predicted the HLA-A and HLA-B alleles for most subjects in the first cohort. Sequencing depth was assumed to be roughly uniform across donors in the presence/absence analyses, though that assumption may not hold. The sequencing pipeline was judged likely to have produced a cluster of highly shared sequence variants as a technical artifact.

The library was built by means of the immunoSEQ multiplex PCR assay. For the multiplex PCR, a mixture combining 60 forward primers for TCR Vbeta segments and 13 reverse primers for TCR Jbeta segments was used. Amplification of the CDR3 region of rearranged TCR beta genes was performed with a multiplex PCR assay on genomic DNA. Amplified TCR beta libraries were sequenced as 87-base-pair reads on the Illumina HiSeq System. Processing in the source paper ran as follows. A later analysis tallied 75 million to 95 million unique TCR beta chains across the 600 to 700 repertoires, and some 10 million of those chains were shared by two or more donors. Raw reads were error-corrected and collapsed into unique sequences with a nearest-neighbor algorithm that merged closely related sequences to remove PCR and sequencing errors. To assign V, D and J gene segments, CDR3 sequences were aligned to IMGT reference sequences. Each retained sequence needed at least a six-nucleotide match to both a V gene segment and a J gene segment. Rearrangements were called productive when the CDR3 lacked stop codons and stayed in frame with V and J; all others were non-productive. CDR3 was defined by IMGT convention, running from the second conserved V-encoded cysteine to the conserved J-encoded phenylalanine. Sequences without an unambiguous match to a single V gene segment were excluded from the earlier analysis of 500 to 700 of the donors. In an earlier analysis of around 600 of the donors, V segments were called functional above 56.7% productive rearrangements and were called segregating when the between-donor standard deviation exceeded 5%. A statistical classification framework was built to diagnose cytomegalovirus status from the catalog of TCR beta chain sequences. In a later analysis, V and J genes were assigned by comparing TCR nucleotide sequences against IMGT/GENE-DB human TR gene sequences. A later analysis assigned CDR3 sequences and most-parsimonious VDJ recombination scenarios with the TCRdist pipeline. In a later analysis, each TCR beta chain was defined by its CDR3 amino acid sequence together with its V-gene family, and reads lacking a unique V-gene family were excluded. As a way to deal with suspected cross-contamination and a sequencing artifact, a later analysis dropped more than 500 nucleotide sequences that were highly shared and had low generation probability. A later analysis calculated a clonal expansion index for each public chain from normalized within-repertoire ranks of inferred template counts. In a later analysis, generation probabilities were computed with a VDJ recombination model fitted to out-of-frame rearrangements, and the resulting probabilities were checked against IGoR. A later analysis scored TCR-TCR, TCR-HLA and TCR-CMV co-occurrence with hypergeometric tests, applying a repertoire-size bias correction to TCR pairs. In a later analysis, false discovery rates were estimated by permuting HLA or CMV assignments 20 times. A later analysis grouped co-occurring TCRs with DBSCAN, adding TCRdist sequence similarity when clustering within HLA-allele-positive subsets. Repertoires with fewer than 30,000 or more than 120,000 public chains, plus five repertoires with anomalous nucleotide sharing, were excluded from co-occurrence clustering. This immuneACCESS table, as held by TCRdb, lists in-frame sequences with V and J called but not all clones. Of the missing ones, under half trace to an unresolved V gene in checked studies; the others have no known cause. V and J calls and clone size follow that table, whereas D and trimming were derived from the DNA. The sample contains around 120,000 clones, around 74% of them found a single time. About 32% of the sample lies in the top ten.

Sequencing was performed on PBMCs. The rearranged chain carries TRBV7-9 and TRBJ2-7; there is no confident call for the D gene. The source is a man in his 60s in good health and CMV-seropositive. The DNA reads as follows: TGTGCCAGCAGCTTCACTATATCCGAGCAGTACTTC. Translated, this gives CASSFTISEQYF.